The rows below give T cell receptor beta chains drawn from one sample of a study of blood T cell repertoires in COVID-19. Only in-frame clones appear in the TCRdb table, and some are missing; sequencing was by immunoSEQ multiplex PCR. The repertoire includes about 14,000 clones, around 85% of them detected once, and roughly 17% sits in the top ten. Sequencing used peripheral blood. The receptors shown here come from a human donor with active COVID-19. The donor label of this sample is uncertain. Each CDR3 is given with its conserved first and last residue. Fields, in order: clone size, V gene, D gene, J gene, CDR3 length, CDR3 protein, CDR3 DNA. The D gene is left open where the match is weak. A clone size is listed for some rows: how often the clone was seen (once, few, many), or a class if it is expanded.

clone size: NA
V gene: TRBV25-1
D gene: NA
J gene: TRBJ2-2
CDR3 length: 14
CDR3 protein: CASSHTGNTGELFF
CDR3 DNA: TGTGCCAGCAGTCACACAGGGAACACCGGGGAGCTGTTTTTT

clone size: NA
V gene: TRBV12-3/TRBV12-4
D gene: NA
J gene: TRBJ2-1
CDR3 length: 13
CDR3 protein: CASSRTGANEQFF
CDR3 DNA: TGTGCCAGCAGCCGGACGGGAGCCAATGAGCAGTTCTTC

clone size: NA
V gene: TRBV11-2
D gene: TRBD1
J gene: TRBJ2-2
CDR3 length: 17
CDR3 protein: CASSQTGGPGYTGELFF
CDR3 DNA: TGTGCCAGCAGCCAAACAGGGGGCCCCGGGTACACCGGGGAGCTGTTTTTT

clone size: medium-sized
V gene: TRBV28
D gene: TRBD1
J gene: TRBJ2-7
CDR3 length: 15
CDR3 protein: CASSLFGTGIGEQYF
CDR3 DNA: TGTGCCAGCAGTTTATTTGGGACAGGGATTGGAGAGCAGTACTTC

clone size: NA
V gene: TRBV9
D gene: NA
J gene: TRBJ2-2
CDR3 length: 15
CDR3 protein: CASSVEEGRGGELFF
CDR3 DNA: TGTGCCAGCAGCGTAGAGGAGGGCCGGGGCGGGGAGCTGTTTTTT

clone size: NA
V gene: TRBV5-1
D gene: TRBD1
J gene: TRBJ1-6
CDR3 length: 14
CDR3 protein: CASSGDSGNSPLHF
CDR3 DNA: TGCGCCAGCAGCGGGGACAGCGGAAATTCACCCCTCCACTTT

clone size: NA
V gene: TRBV14
D gene: TRBD2
J gene: TRBJ2-7
CDR3 length: 16
CDR3 protein: CASSRGLAGLGYEQYF
CDR3 DNA: TGTGCCAGCAGCCGGGGACTAGCGGGGTTGGGCTACGAGCAGTACTTC

clone size: NA
V gene: TRBV5-6
D gene: NA
J gene: TRBJ2-5
CDR3 length: 13
CDR3 protein: CASSLELALAQYF
CDR3 DNA: TGTGCCAGCAGCTTGGAACTAGCATTGGCCCAGTACTTC

clone size: NA
V gene: TRBV3-1/TRBV3-2
D gene: TRBD2
J gene: TRBJ2-2
CDR3 length: 15
CDR3 protein: CASSLLAGSTGELFF
CDR3 DNA: TGTGCCAGCAGCCTACTAGCGGGGTCCACCGGGGAGCTGTTTTTT

clone size: few
V gene: TRBV19
D gene: NA
J gene: TRBJ1-5
CDR3 length: 16
CDR3 protein: CASSRRTELYNQPQHF
CDR3 DNA: TGTGCCAGTAGTAGGCGGACAGAATTATACAATCAGCCCCAGCATTTT

clone size: NA
V gene: TRBV5-4
D gene: TRBD2
J gene: TRBJ2-3
CDR3 length: 16
CDR3 protein: CASSLAAGGPPDTQYF
CDR3 DNA: TGTGCCAGCAGCTTGGCCGCGGGGGGGCCCCCAGATACGCAGTATTTT

clone size: NA
V gene: TRBV7-2
D gene: NA
J gene: TRBJ1-1
CDR3 length: 14
CDR3 protein: CASSLRTANTEAFF
CDR3 DNA: TGTGCCAGCAGCCTTCGGACAGCGAACACTGAAGCTTTCTTT

clone size: NA
V gene: TRBV6-1
D gene: NA
J gene: TRBJ2-7
CDR3 length: 15
CDR3 protein: CASSEGVASTYEQYF
CDR3 DNA: TGTGCCAGCAGTGAAGGAGTAGCGTCAACCTACGAGCAGTACTTC

clone size: NA
V gene: TRBV12-5
D gene: TRBD1
J gene: TRBJ1-5
CDR3 length: 15
CDR3 protein: CASGSGQGAIQPQHF
CDR3 DNA: TGTGCTAGTGGTTCGGGGCAGGGGGCGATTCAGCCCCAGCATTTT

clone size: NA
V gene: TRBV11-2
D gene: NA
J gene: TRBJ1-6
CDR3 length: 14
CDR3 protein: CASSLDPGISPLHF
CDR3 DNA: TGTGCCAGCAGCTTAGATCCCGGGATTTCACCCCTCCACTTT

clone size: NA
V gene: TRBV6-4
D gene: TRBD2
J gene: TRBJ2-1
CDR3 length: 15
CDR3 protein: CASSDSRGGYNEQFF
CDR3 DNA: TGTGCCAGCAGTGACTCGCGGGGGGGCTACAATGAGCAGTTCTTC

clone size: few
V gene: TRBV28
D gene: TRBD2
J gene: TRBJ2-5
CDR3 length: 15
CDR3 protein: CASSLRGVGQETQYF
CDR3 DNA: TGTGCCAGCAGTCTTCGGGGGGTTGGACAAGAGACCCAGTACTTC

clone size: NA
V gene: TRBV20-1
D gene: TRBD2
J gene: TRBJ2-1
CDR3 length: 15
CDR3 protein: CSASVRGRDFREQFF
CDR3 DNA: TGCAGTGCTAGTGTTCGCGGGAGGGATTTTCGGGAGCAGTTCTTC

clone size: NA
V gene: TRBV7-9
D gene: TRBD2
J gene: TRBJ2-3
CDR3 length: 15
CDR3 protein: CASSIGLAPTDTQYF
CDR3 DNA: TGTGCCAGCAGCATAGGACTAGCACCCACAGATACGCAGTATTTT

clone size: NA
V gene: TRBV7-8
D gene: TRBD1
J gene: TRBJ2-5
CDR3 length: 16
CDR3 protein: CASSLVGDRVRETQYF
CDR3 DNA: TGTGCCAGCAGCTTAGTAGGGGACAGGGTTCGGGAGACCCAGTACTTC

clone size: NA
V gene: TRBV5-1
D gene: NA
J gene: TRBJ2-2
CDR3 length: 16
CDR3 protein: CASSFGDRPNTGELFF
CDR3 DNA: TGCGCCAGCAGCTTTGGTGACAGGCCAAACACCGGGGAGCTGTTTTTT

clone size: NA
V gene: TRBV2
D gene: NA
J gene: TRBJ1-1
CDR3 length: 13
CDR3 protein: CASLRIAGTEAFF
CDR3 DNA: TGTGCCAGTCTCCGGATCGCGGGCACTGAAGCTTTCTTT

clone size: NA
V gene: TRBV24-1
D gene: NA
J gene: TRBJ2-5
CDR3 length: 13
CDR3 protein: CATSDLGRETQYF
CDR3 DNA: TGTGCCACCAGTGATTTGGGCAGAGAGACCCAGTACTTC

clone size: NA
V gene: TRBV29-1
D gene: NA
J gene: TRBJ2-5
CDR3 length: 17
CDR3 protein: CSVARLPPPQRQETQYF
CDR3 DNA: TGCAGCGTCGCGCGGCTACCGCCCCCCCAGAGGCAAGAGACCCAGTACTTC

clone size: NA
V gene: TRBV24-1
D gene: TRBD1
J gene: TRBJ2-7
CDR3 length: 15
CDR3 protein: CATSGSGTGWYEQYF
CDR3 DNA: TGTGCCACCAGTGGATCCGGGACAGGGTGGTACGAGCAGTACTTC

clone size: NA
V gene: TRBV3-1/TRBV3-2
D gene: TRBD2
J gene: TRBJ2-1
CDR3 length: 15
CDR3 protein: CASSQISGGPNEQFF
CDR3 DNA: TGTGCCAGCAGCCAAATTAGCGGGGGTCCAAATGAGCAGTTCTTC

clone size: NA
V gene: TRBV19
D gene: NA
J gene: TRBJ1-2
CDR3 length: 14
CDR3 protein: CASSSTGLRTGYTF
CDR3 DNA: TGTGCCAGTAGTTCTACAGGGCTTCGGACCGGCTACACCTTC

clone size: once
V gene: TRBV5-1
D gene: TRBD2
J gene: TRBJ2-1
CDR3 length: 16
CDR3 protein: CASSPTGTSGYNEQFF
CDR3 DNA: TGCGCCAGCAGCCCTACCGGGACTAGCGGTTACAATGAGCAGTTCTTC

clone size: NA
V gene: TRBV7-6
D gene: NA
J gene: TRBJ2-6
CDR3 length: 18
CDR3 protein: CASSLIPTTISGANVLTF
CDR3 DNA: TGTGCCAGCAGCTTAATCCCCACTACGATCTCTGGGGCCAACGTCCTGACTTTC

clone size: NA
V gene: TRBV4-1
D gene: TRBD2
J gene: TRBJ2-2
CDR3 length: 17
CDR3 protein: CASSFRTSGSVAGELFF
CDR3 DNA: TGCGCCAGCAGCTTCCGGACTAGCGGGAGTGTGGCCGGGGAGCTGTTTTTT

clone size: NA
V gene: TRBV3-1/TRBV3-2
D gene: NA
J gene: TRBJ2-7
CDR3 length: 16
CDR3 protein: CASSQDYLLTVYEQYF
CDR3 DNA: TGTGCCAGCAGCCAAGATTACCTCCTAACAGTCTACGAGCAGTACTTC

clone size: NA
V gene: TRBV4-3
D gene: NA
J gene: TRBJ2-2
CDR3 length: 17
CDR3 protein: CASSQDTRSRGTGELFF
CDR3 DNA: TGCGCCAGCAGCCAAGATACCAGGTCGCGTGGCACCGGGGAGCTGTTTTTT

clone size: NA
V gene: TRBV4-1
D gene: TRBD1
J gene: TRBJ2-2
CDR3 length: 15
CDR3 protein: CASSHEGANTGELFF
CDR3 DNA: TGCGCCAGCAGCCACGAGGGGGCAAACACCGGGGAGCTGTTTTTT

clone size: NA
V gene: TRBV3-1/TRBV3-2
D gene: NA
J gene: TRBJ1-1
CDR3 length: 15
CDR3 protein: CASSSGTVMNTEAFF
CDR3 DNA: TGTGCCAGCAGCTCCGGAACAGTCATGAACACTGAAGCTTTCTTT

clone size: few
V gene: TRBV5-6
D gene: TRBD1
J gene: TRBJ2-3
CDR3 length: 16
CDR3 protein: CASSLLGQGATDTQYF
CDR3 DNA: TGTGCCAGCAGCTTGCTGGGACAGGGGGCTACAGATACGCAGTATTTT

clone size: NA
V gene: TRBV28
D gene: TRBD1
J gene: TRBJ1-2
CDR3 length: 17
CDR3 protein: CASSSPWTGPSGFGYTF
CDR3 DNA: TGTGCCAGCAGTTCTCCCTGGACAGGCCCCTCTGGCTTTGGCTACACCTTC

clone size: NA
V gene: TRBV7-3
D gene: NA
J gene: TRBJ2-1
CDR3 length: 15
CDR3 protein: CASSLSGVPYNEQFF
CDR3 DNA: TGTGCCAGCAGCTTAAGCGGCGTCCCCTACAATGAGCAGTTCTTC

clone size: NA
V gene: TRBV3-1/TRBV3-2
D gene: TRBD2
J gene: TRBJ2-7
CDR3 length: 15
CDR3 protein: CASSLLAGAPYEQYF
CDR3 DNA: TGTGCCAGCAGCTTACTAGCGGGGGCCCCCTACGAGCAGTACTTC

clone size: NA
V gene: TRBV7-3
D gene: NA
J gene: TRBJ2-2
CDR3 length: 14
CDR3 protein: CASSSHMNTGELFF
CDR3 DNA: TGTGCCAGCAGCTCACACATGAACACCGGGGAGCTGTTTTTT

clone size: NA
V gene: TRBV11-3
D gene: TRBD1
J gene: TRBJ1-1
CDR3 length: 14
CDR3 protein: CASRGTGGDTEAFF
CDR3 DNA: TGTGCCAGCAGGGGGACAGGGGGGGACACTGAAGCTTTCTTT

clone size: NA
V gene: TRBV28
D gene: NA
J gene: TRBJ2-7
CDR3 length: 16
CDR3 protein: CASSTGFSGAGYEQYF
CDR3 DNA: TGTGCCAGCAGTACCGGCTTCTCAGGGGCCGGCTACGAGCAGTACTTC

clone size: NA
V gene: TRBV7-8
D gene: TRBD1
J gene: TRBJ1-5
CDR3 length: 16
CDR3 protein: CASSPWGQGGNQPQHF
CDR3 DNA: TGTGCCAGCAGCCCGTGGGGACAGGGTGGCAATCAGCCCCAGCATTTT

clone size: NA
V gene: TRBV28
D gene: TRBD1
J gene: TRBJ2-7
CDR3 length: 13
CDR3 protein: CASTGTGFAEQYF
CDR3 DNA: TGTGCCAGCACCGGGACAGGGTTCGCCGAGCAGTACTTC

clone size: NA
V gene: TRBV12-3/TRBV12-4
D gene: TRBD1
J gene: TRBJ1-2
CDR3 length: 13
CDR3 protein: CASNPPTDRRYTF
CDR3 DNA: TGTGCCAGCAACCCCCCCACGGACAGGCGATACACCTTC

clone size: NA
V gene: TRBV5-1
D gene: TRBD1
J gene: TRBJ1-1
CDR3 length: 17
CDR3 protein: CASPLGWDRRINAEAFF
CDR3 DNA: TGCGCCAGCCCCTTGGGGTGGGACAGACGTATTAACGCTGAAGCTTTCTTT

clone size: NA
V gene: TRBV28
D gene: NA
J gene: TRBJ1-2
CDR3 length: 12
CDR3 protein: CASSLQVAGYTF
CDR3 DNA: TGTGCCAGCAGTTTACAGGTGGCGGGCTACACCTTC

clone size: NA
V gene: TRBV7-9
D gene: TRBD2
J gene: TRBJ2-7
CDR3 length: 14
CDR3 protein: CASSPAGGSYEQYF
CDR3 DNA: TGTGCCAGCAGCCCCGCGGGAGGCTCCTACGAGCAGTACTTC

clone size: NA
V gene: TRBV6-4
D gene: TRBD1
J gene: TRBJ1-2
CDR3 length: 15
CDR3 protein: CASSAEWTGEDGYTF
CDR3 DNA: TGTGCCAGCAGTGCCGAGTGGACAGGGGAGGATGGCTACACCTTC

clone size: NA
V gene: TRBV14
D gene: TRBD1
J gene: TRBJ1-2
CDR3 length: 13
CDR3 protein: CASSHRQGNGYTF
CDR3 DNA: TGTGCCAGCAGCCACCGACAGGGGAACGGCTACACCTTC

clone size: NA
V gene: TRBV6-2/TRBV6-3
D gene: NA
J gene: TRBJ2-7
CDR3 length: 14
CDR3 protein: CASSLGHPAYEQYF
CDR3 DNA: TGTGCCAGCAGCTTGGGACACCCCGCCTACGAGCAGTACTTC

clone size: NA
V gene: TRBV5-6
D gene: TRBD1
J gene: TRBJ1-5
CDR3 length: 13
CDR3 protein: CASRKQGTQPQHF
CDR3 DNA: TGTGCCAGCAGGAAACAGGGGACCCAGCCCCAGCATTTT

clone size: NA
V gene: TRBV18
D gene: TRBD1
J gene: TRBJ2-7
CDR3 length: 13
CDR3 protein: CASSRDSTYEQYF
CDR3 DNA: TGTGCCAGCTCACGGGACAGTACCTACGAGCAGTACTTC

clone size: NA
V gene: TRBV5-6
D gene: NA
J gene: TRBJ1-1
CDR3 length: 15
CDR3 protein: CASSLVGAGNTEAFF
CDR3 DNA: TGTGCCAGCAGCTTGGTCGGAGCGGGGAACACTGAAGCTTTCTTT